This record concerns one T cell receptor (beta chain) sequence. Its antigen is as yet unknown. The data belong to a study of T cells in Graves' hyperthyroidism and ophthalmopathy. The study, taken as a whole, reports: Ophthalmopathy was predicted by the model a median of roughly 6.6 months ahead of onset. The authors' 13 V-J model separated ophthalmopathy from stable hyperthyroidism.

Authors of the study amplified TCR beta CDR3 regions from RNA transcripts. The HTBI primer set was used in a first-round RT-PCR of the TCR CDR3. TCRdb re-called the multiplex PCR reads through MiXCR, storing one row per CDR3 protein. The repertoire holds around 300,000 distinct CDR3 sequences, with 13% as singletons. Patients aged 18 to 65 had newly diagnosed hyperthyroidism of under 2 months' duration. Diagnosing involved the use of clinical symptoms, serum thyroxine and TRAb, thyroid ultrasound and orbital computed tomography. Germline loops: CDR1 DFQATT, CDR2 SNEGSKA (reference sequence). The CDR3 has 17 amino acids. V lost 3 bases and J lost 0; bases outside the gene matches: 13.

The rearrangement uses TRBV20-1 and TRBJ1-2, with 7 nucleotides matching TRBD1. The sequenced sample was blood. The TCR comes from a woman between 25 and 40 years old with Graves' hyperthyroidism that later progressed to Graves' ophthalmopathy. The CDR3 is CSARNRGDGIANYGYTF. The CDR3 DNA reads TGCAGTGCTAGGAACAGGGGAGACGGTATAGCTAACTATGGCTACACCTTC.